The clone carrying this T cell receptor (beta chain) turned up a few times. This CDR3 is 17 amino acids long. The V segment lost 4 bases and the J segment 4 bases; nucleotides outside the gene matches: 10. Germline lookup yields CDR1 SGHAT and CDR2 FQNNGV. Each sample provided at least 5.5 micrograms of extracted total RNA. Sample-barcoded 5' priming and a J-beta primer mix drove a second PCR of roughly 6 to 12 cycles. TCRdb re-called the 5' RACE reads through MiXCR, storing one row per CDR3 protein. The sample holds 850,000 to 1,300,000 distinct CDR3 sequences, 45% seen once. The data stem from a study of blood T cells in healthy people across ages.

This TCR came from a woman in her fifties or sixties in good health. The sample taken for sequencing was blood. This sequence joins TRBV11-2 and TRBJ2-5; 12 nucleotides line up with TRBD2. DNA of the CDR3: TGTGCCAGCAGCTCTGGACTAGCGGGACCTGCGGTAGAGACCCAGTACTTC. Translated: CASSSGLAGPAVETQYF.